The present TCR beta chain was sequenced within a study of spatial heterogeneity in lung cancer. Study summary: Detected sequences consistently included more beta-chain ones than alpha-chain ones. Study observations and caveats: In tumors, expanded intratumoral alpha and beta TCR counts tracked mutation counts.

Germline loops: CDR1 SGDLS, CDR2 YYNGEE. After removal of 2 bases from V and 0 bases from J, the junction contained 7 bases not matched to a gene. The CDR3 consists of 16 residues. This clonotype was seen just once. Antigen unknown. Unique molecular identifiers tagged every individual TCR cDNA molecule. TCRdb independently ran MiXCR on the 5' RACE reads; one entry per CDR3 protein. The sample carries 15,000 to 20,000 distinct CDR3 sequences, 5.5% to 6% recorded once. This sample's time point: sample taken at primary tumor resection. The cohort: approximately 74 early-stage, untreated non-small cell lung cancer patients. Unsorted tumor, nontumor lung tissue or cryopreserved PBMC supplied the whole RNA.

This TCR was sampled from a female donor with early-stage non-small cell lung cancer. The material was lung tumor tissue, obtained at surgery. The chain uses TRBV9 and TRBJ1-1; 7 nucleotides line up with TRBD1. Here the CDR3 DNA reads TGTGCCAGCAGCGTCCGGGACAGCATCATGAACACTGAAGCTTTCTTT. Protein product: CASSVRDSIMNTEAFF.